These 11 T cell receptor beta chains originate from one sample sequenced in a study of cytotoxic CD8 clonotypes in ibrutinib-treated CLL. Clones were read by immunoSEQ multiplex PCR, and TCRdb kept only the in-frame ones, dropping some. The profile shows under 300,000 clones, around 77% of them singletons. Sequencing was performed on PBMCs, taken at disease progression, from a patient treated with ibrutinib. The receptors here all came from a human donor with chronic lymphocytic leukemia.

This clone was observed a handful of times. This chain joins TRBV19 and TRBJ1-2; D is perhaps TRBD1 (6 bases). Germline V lookup: CDR1 LNHDA, CDR2 SQIVND (reference sequence). The V gene lost 5 bases and the J gene lost 4 bases, with 17 bases spanning the gap. CDR3 length equals 15 residues. The CDR3 protein is CASSPLQGIGYGYTF. CDR3 coding DNA: TGTGCCAGTAGTCCTTTACAGGGAATCGGCTATGGCTACACCTTC.

The rearrangement links TRBV29-1 to TRBJ2-3, with 8 bases that match TRBD2. Per germline, CDR1 SQVTM and CDR2 ANQGSEA. Trimming took 4 bases from V and 5 from J; bases not matched to a gene: 8. This CDR3 contains 14 residues. The CDR3 reads CSVAVGLGGDTQYF. CDR3 nucleotide sequence: TGCAGCGTTGCCGTGGGACTAGGCGGAGATACGCAGTATTTT.

The chain links TRBV4-2 to TRBJ1-2, with 8 bases aligning to TRBD1. CDR1 and CDR2 (germline): LGHNA, YNFKEQ. J gave up 5 bases and V 4 bases, and 12 bases lay outside the gene matches. This CDR3 is 16 amino acids long. CDR3 protein: CASSPAGGQGRYGYTF. The CDR3 DNA reads TGTGCCAGCAGCCCCGCCGGCGGACAGGGAAGGTATGGCTACACCTTC.

This clone has only a few counts. The same CDR3 arises from other DNA sequences in this sample as well. The chain couples TRBV29-1 to TRBJ1-1; D unclear. The V gene lost 6 bases and the J gene lost 2 bases, with 7 bases spanning the gap. This CDR3 has 11 residues. Per germline, CDR1 SQVTM and CDR2 ANQGSEA. CDR3 region: CSVPTNTEAFF. For the CDR3, the DNA is TGCAGCGTACCCACCAACACTGAAGCTTTCTTT.

This chain links TRBV5-5 with TRBJ1-2; maybe TRBD1 (6 bases). The CDR3 totals 14 residues. Per germline, CDR1 SGHKS and CDR2 YYEKEE (reference sequence). The V end was cut by 0 bases, the J end by 7 bases, with 13 bases between. The CDR3 nucleotides are TGTGCCAGCAGCTTGGCCGGGGGGCGTGCTGGCTACACCTTC. Its protein is CASSLAGGRAGYTF.

The rearrangement joins TRBV9 to TRBJ2-7, with a tentative D call TRBD2 (6 bases). The CDR3 has 14 residues. From germline, CDR1 is SGDLS and CDR2 YYNGEE. V gave up 3 bases and J gave up 4 bases, with 14 bases separating them. CDR3 sequence: CASSAGGADYEQYF. CDR3 coding DNA: TGTGCCAGCAGCGCCGGGGGTGCAGATTACGAGCAGTACTTC.

The chain links TRBV5-1 to TRBJ2-1; D possibly corresponds to TRBD2 (6 bases). This CDR3 is 15 amino acids long. V was cut by 2 bases and J by 1 base, with 10 bases left in between. Germline V gene lookup returns CDR1 SGHRS and CDR2 YFSETQ. This CDR3 reads CASSFSGTSYNEQFF. CDR3 bases: TGCGCCAGCAGCTTCTCCGGGACTTCCTACAATGAGCAGTTCTTC.

The chain combines TRBV7-3 with TRBJ1-1; TRBD1 agrees at 10 bases. The CDR3 has 17 amino acids. J gave up 0 bases and V 1 base, and 5 bases lay outside the gene matches. Germline values: CDR1 SGHTA, CDR2 FQGTGA. For the CDR3, the DNA is TGTGCCAGCAGCTTAATGGGACAGGGGCCTATGAACACTGAAGCTTTCTTT. Its translation: CASSLMGQGPMNTEAFF.

The chain employs TRBV6-1 and TRBJ2-3; D perhaps matches TRBD1 (6 bases). The CDR3 consists of 16 residues. Germline values: CDR1 MNHNS, CDR2 SASEGT. Trimming took 3 bases from V and 6 from J, leaving 19 bases between them. CDR3 nucleotide sequence: TGTGCCAGCAGTGACCGACAGGTAGACGACTGGGATACGCAGTATTTT. This codes for CASSDRQVDDWDTQYF.

The CDR3 nucleotides are TGCGCCAGCAGCTTCAGGGTGCCTGACACCGGGGAGCTGTTTTTT. As protein: CASSFRVPDTGELFF. This chain connects TRBV5-1 to TRBJ2-2, with D tentatively TRBD1 (5 bases). V lost 2 bases and J 3 bases, leaving 11 bases between the germline ends. CDR1 is SGHRS, CDR2 YFSETQ, per germline. The CDR3 covers 15 residues. Filled out from reference TRBV5-1 and TRBJ2-2, the complete variable domain reads KAGVTQTPRYLIKTRGQQVTLSCSPISGHRSVSWYQQTPGQGLQFLFEYFSETQRNKGNFPGRFSGRQFSNSRSEMNVSTLELGDSALYLCASSFRVPDTGELFFGEGSRLTVL.

Only a few counts were recorded for this clone. The chain recombines TRBV5-1 with TRBJ2-7; 8 nucleotides match TRBD1. CDR3 size: 14 residues. The germline V gene encodes CDR1 SGHRS and CDR2 YFSETQ. Trimming removed 3 bases from V and 2 bases from J; junction bases left unmatched: 4. CDR3 nucleotides: TGCGCCAGCAGCTCCGGACAGGGAACCTACGAGCAGTACTTC. It yields the protein CASSSGQGTYEQYF.